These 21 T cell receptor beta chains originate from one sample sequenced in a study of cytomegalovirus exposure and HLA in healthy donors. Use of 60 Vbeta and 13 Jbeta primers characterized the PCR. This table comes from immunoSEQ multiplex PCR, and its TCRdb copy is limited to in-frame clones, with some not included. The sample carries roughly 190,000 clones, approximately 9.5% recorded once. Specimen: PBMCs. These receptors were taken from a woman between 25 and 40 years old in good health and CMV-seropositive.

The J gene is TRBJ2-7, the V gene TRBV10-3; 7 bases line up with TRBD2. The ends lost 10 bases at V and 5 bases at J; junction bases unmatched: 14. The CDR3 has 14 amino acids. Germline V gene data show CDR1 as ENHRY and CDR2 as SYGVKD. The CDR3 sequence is CATGREVFENEQYF. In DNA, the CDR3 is TGTGCCACCGGTCGGGAGGTATTTGAGAACGAGCAGTACTTC.

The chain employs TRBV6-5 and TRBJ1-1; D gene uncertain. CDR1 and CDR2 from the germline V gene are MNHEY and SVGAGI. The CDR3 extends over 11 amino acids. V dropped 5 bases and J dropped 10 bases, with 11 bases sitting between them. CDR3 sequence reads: CASSDAVRAFF. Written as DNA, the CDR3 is TGTGCCAGCAGTGATGCAGTCCGAGCTTTCTTT.

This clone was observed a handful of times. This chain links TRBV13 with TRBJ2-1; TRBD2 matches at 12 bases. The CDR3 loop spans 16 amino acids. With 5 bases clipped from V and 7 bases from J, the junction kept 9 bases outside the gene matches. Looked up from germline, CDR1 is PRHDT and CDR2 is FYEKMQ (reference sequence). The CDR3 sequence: CASSGWTSGMLNEQFF. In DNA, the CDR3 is TGTGCCAGCAGCGGGTGGACTAGCGGGATGTTGAATGAGCAGTTCTTC. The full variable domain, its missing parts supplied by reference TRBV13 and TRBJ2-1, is AAGVIQSPRHLIKEKRETATLKCYPIPRHDTVYWYQQGPGQDPQFLISFYEKMQSDKGSIPDRFSAQQFSDYHSELNMSSLELGDSALYFCASSGWTSGMLNEQFFGPGTRLTVL.

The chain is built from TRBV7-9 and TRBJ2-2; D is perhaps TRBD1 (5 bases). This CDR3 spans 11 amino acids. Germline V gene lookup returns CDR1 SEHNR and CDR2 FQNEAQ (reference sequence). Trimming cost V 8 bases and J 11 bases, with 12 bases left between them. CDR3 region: CASLPRGELFF. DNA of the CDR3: TGTGCCAGCCTGCCTAGGGGAGAGCTGTTTTTT.

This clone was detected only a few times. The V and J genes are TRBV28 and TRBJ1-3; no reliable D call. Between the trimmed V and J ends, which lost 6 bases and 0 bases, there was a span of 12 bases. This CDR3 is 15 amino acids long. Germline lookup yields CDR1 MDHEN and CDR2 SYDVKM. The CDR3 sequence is CASSPVQHSGNTIYF. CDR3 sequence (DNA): TGTGCCAGCAGCCCTGTACAGCACTCTGGAAACACCATATATTTT.

The CDR3 loop reads CASSFYELTYEQYF. DNA for the CDR3: TGCGCCAGCAGCTTTTATGAGCTAACCTACGAGCAGTACTTC. The chain is built from TRBV5-1 and TRBJ2-7, with no clear D. CDR3 length: 14 amino acids. The germline gives CDR1 SGHRS, CDR2 YFSETQ. Trimming removed 2 bases at V and 2 bases at J, with 11 bases between. Full variable domain (missing parts from reference TRBV5-1 and TRBJ2-7): KAGVTQTPRYLIKTRGQQVTLSCSPISGHRSVSWYQQTPGQGLQFLFEYFSETQRNKGNFPGRFSGRQFSNSRSEMNVSTLELGDSALYLCASSFYELTYEQYFGPGTRLTVT.

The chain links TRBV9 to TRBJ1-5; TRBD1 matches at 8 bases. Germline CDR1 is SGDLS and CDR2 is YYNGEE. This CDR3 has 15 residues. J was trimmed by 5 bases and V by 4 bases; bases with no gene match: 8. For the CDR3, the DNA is TGTGCCAGCAGCCCCGCCGGGACAGGATATCAGCCCCAGCATTTT. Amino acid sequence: CASSPAGTGYQPQHF.

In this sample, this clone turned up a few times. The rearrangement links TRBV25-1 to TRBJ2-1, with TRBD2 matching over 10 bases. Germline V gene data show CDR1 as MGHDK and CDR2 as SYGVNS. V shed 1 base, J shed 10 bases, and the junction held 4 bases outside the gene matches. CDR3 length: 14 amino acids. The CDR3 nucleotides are TGTGCCAGCAGTGAATTAGCGGGAGGAAGGGAGCAGTTCTTC. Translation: CASSELAGGREQFF.

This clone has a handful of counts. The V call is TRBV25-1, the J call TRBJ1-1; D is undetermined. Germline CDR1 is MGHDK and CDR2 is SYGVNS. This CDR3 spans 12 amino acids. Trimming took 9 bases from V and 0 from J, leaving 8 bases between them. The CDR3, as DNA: TGTGCCAGTGGAGGCATGAACACTGAAGCTTTCTTT. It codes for CASGGMNTEAFF.

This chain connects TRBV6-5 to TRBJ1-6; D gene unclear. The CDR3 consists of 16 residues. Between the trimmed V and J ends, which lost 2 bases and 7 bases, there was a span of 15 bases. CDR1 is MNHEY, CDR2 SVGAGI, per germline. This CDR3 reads CASSYGLHRGNSPLHF. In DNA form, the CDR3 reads TGTGCCAGCAGTTACGGACTGCATCGAGGGAATTCACCCCTCCACTTT.

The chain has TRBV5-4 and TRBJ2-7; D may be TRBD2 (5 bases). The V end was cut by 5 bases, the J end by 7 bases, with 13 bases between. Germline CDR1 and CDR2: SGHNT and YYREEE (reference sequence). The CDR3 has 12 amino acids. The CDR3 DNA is TGTGCCAGCAGTCCTGCCGGAGGAGAGCAGTACTTC. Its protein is CASSPAGGEQYF.

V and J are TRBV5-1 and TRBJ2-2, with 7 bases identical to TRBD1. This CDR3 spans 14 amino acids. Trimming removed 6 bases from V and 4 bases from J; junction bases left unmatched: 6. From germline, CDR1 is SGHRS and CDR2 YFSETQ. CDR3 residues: CASTDRSSTGELFF. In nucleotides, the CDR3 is TGCGCCAGCACGGACAGGTCGAGCACCGGGGAGCTGTTTTTT.

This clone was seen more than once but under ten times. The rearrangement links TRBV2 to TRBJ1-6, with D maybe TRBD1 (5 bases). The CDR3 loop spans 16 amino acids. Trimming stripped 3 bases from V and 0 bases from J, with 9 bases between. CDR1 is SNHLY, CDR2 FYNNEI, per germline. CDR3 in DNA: TGTGCCAGCAGTGACAGGGCGAGCTCCTATAATTCACCCCTCCACTTT. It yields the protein CASSDRASSYNSPLHF.

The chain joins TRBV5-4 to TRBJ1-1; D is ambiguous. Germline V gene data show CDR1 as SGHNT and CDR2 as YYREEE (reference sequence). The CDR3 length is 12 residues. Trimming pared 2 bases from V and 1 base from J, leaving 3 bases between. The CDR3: CASSFQNTEAFF. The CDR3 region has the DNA TGTGCCAGCAGCTTCCAGAACACTGAAGCTTTCTTT.

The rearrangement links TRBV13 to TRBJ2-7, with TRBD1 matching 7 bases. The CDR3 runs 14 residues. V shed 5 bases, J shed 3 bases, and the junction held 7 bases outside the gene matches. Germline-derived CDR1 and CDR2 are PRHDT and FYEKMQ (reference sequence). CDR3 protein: CASSPTGTVYEQYF. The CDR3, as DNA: TGTGCCAGCAGCCCGACAGGGACGGTCTACGAGCAGTACTTC.

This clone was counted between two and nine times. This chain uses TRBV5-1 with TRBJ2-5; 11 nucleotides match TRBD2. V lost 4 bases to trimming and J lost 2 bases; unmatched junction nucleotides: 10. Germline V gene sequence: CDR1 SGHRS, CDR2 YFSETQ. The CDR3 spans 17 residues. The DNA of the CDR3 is TGCGCCAGCAGCCAGCTCGGGCTAGCGGGAGGACAAGAGACCCAGTACTTC. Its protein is CASSQLGLAGGQETQYF.

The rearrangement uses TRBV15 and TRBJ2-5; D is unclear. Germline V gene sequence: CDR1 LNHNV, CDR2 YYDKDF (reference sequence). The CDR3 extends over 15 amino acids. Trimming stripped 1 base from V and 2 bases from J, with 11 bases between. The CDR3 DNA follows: TGTGCCACCAGCAGAGCAGACAAGCTTCAAGAGACCCAGTACTTC. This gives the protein CATSRADKLQETQYF.

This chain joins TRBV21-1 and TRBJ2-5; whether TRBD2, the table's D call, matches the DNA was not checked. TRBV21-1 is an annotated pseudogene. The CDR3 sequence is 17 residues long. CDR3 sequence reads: CASSKGLAGGPGETQYF. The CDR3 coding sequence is TGTGCCAGCAGCAAGGGTCTAGCGGGAGGGCCCGGAGAGACCCAGTACTTC.

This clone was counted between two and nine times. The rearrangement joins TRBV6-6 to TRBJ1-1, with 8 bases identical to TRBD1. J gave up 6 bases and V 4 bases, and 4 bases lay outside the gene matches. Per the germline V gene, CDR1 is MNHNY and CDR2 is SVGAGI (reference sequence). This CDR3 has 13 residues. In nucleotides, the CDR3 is TGTGCCAGCAGTTCCGGACAGGGCCCTGAAGCTTTCTTT. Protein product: CASSSGQGPEAFF.

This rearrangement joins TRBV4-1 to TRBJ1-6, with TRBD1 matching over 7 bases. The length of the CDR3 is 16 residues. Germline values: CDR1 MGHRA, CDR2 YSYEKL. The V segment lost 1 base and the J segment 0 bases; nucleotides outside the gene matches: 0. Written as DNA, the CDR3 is TGCGCCAGCAGCCAAGGGGACAGCTCCTATAATTCACCCCTCCACTTT. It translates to CASSQGDSSYNSPLHF.

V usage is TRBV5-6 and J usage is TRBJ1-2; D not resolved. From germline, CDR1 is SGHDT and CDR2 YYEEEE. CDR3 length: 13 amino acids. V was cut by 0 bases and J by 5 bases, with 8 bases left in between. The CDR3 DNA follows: TGTGCCAGCAGCTTGGAGGCAGGTTATGGCTACACCTTC. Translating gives CASSLEAGYGYTF.